Below, one TCR beta chain is given with its context. Its antigen is unknown. Clones were read by immunoSEQ multiplex PCR, and TCRdb kept only the in-frame ones, dropping some. The table shows about 50,000 clones, with around 87% occurring only once. The source of the sample is a study of OX40 agonist ivuxolimab in advanced cancers. General study findings and limits: At 0.1 to 3.0 mg/kg, clonal expansion of CD4+ and CD8+ blood T cells had occurred by week 6.

CDR1 and CDR2 (germline): SGHTA, FQGNSA. The CDR3 totals 16 residues. V was shortened by 1 base and J by 0 bases, with 12 bases between the two germline ends. The specimen was CD4+ or CD8+ T cells sorted from blood, collected in a trial of the OX40 agonist ivuxolimab. The chain carries TRBV7-2 and TRBJ1-1, with TRBD1 as a possible D gene (5 bases). This clonotype was sampled from an adult with an advanced solid tumor such as melanoma, head and neck, liver or kidney cancer. The chain's CDR3 is CASSLVQGGVNTEAFF. The CDR3 DNA reads TGTGCCAGCAGCTTAGTCCAGGGAGGGGTGAACACTGAAGCTTTCTTT. Using reference TRBV7-2 and TRBJ1-1 for the parts outside the CDR3, the full variable domain is GAGVSQSPSNKVTEKGKDVELRCDPISGHTALYWYRQSLGQGLEFLIYFQGNSAPDKSGLPSDRFSAERTGGSVSTLTIQRTQQEDSAVYLCASSLVQGGVNTEAFFGQGTRLTVV.